The 23 T cell receptor beta chains below come from one sample, sequenced in a study of OX40 agonist ivuxolimab in advanced cancers. Assay used: immunoSEQ multiplex PCR; TCRdb lists only in-frame clones, some missing. The table has about 30,000 clones, around nine tenths seen once; the top ten hold around 33%. Sequencing used CD4+ or CD8+ T cells sorted from blood, obtained in a trial of the OX40 agonist ivuxolimab. The receptor set was obtained from an adult with an advanced solid tumor such as melanoma, head and neck, liver or kidney cancer.

The chain has TRBV6-1 and TRBJ2-7; D unclear. CDR3 length: 13 residues. The ends were cut back, 5 bases at V and 0 bases at J, with 8 bases in the middle. The germline V gene has CDR1 MNHNS and CDR2 SASEGT. This chain's CDR3 is CASSPRTSYEQYF. For the CDR3, the DNA is TGTGCCAGCAGTCCCAGGACCTCCTACGAGCAGTACTTC.

This clone was counted once. The rearrangement links TRBV4-1 to TRBJ2-1; TRBD2 agrees at 9 bases. Losses at the gene ends were 3 bases for V and 9 bases for J; bases not matched to a gene: 9. Germline lookup yields CDR1 MGHRA and CDR2 YSYEKL. CDR3 length equals 15 residues. CDR3 nucleotides: TGCGCCAGCAGCCAGGTTAGCGGGGGCCTCGGTGAGCAGTTCTTC. Encoded protein: CASSQVSGGLGEQFF.

The V call is TRBV6-4, the J call TRBJ2-1; 8 bases agree with TRBD2. The CDR3 contains 18 residues. In germline, CDR1 is MRHNA, CDR2 SNTAGT. V gave up 4 bases and J gave up 10 bases; unmatched junction bases: 21. CDR3 sequence reads: CASSVSQVVASGQGEQFF. The CDR3 DNA reads as TGTGCCAGCAGTGTTTCGCAGGTGGTGGCTAGCGGGCAGGGGGAGCAGTTCTTC.

This clone was seen a single time. Relative to the germline gene, one junction end is altered; a read error may explain this. The chain uses TRBV7-7 and TRBJ2-1; 12 nucleotides agree with TRBD2. The CDR3 spans 14 residues. Germline V gene lookup returns CDR1 SSHAT and CDR2 FNYEAQ (reference sequence). The CDR3 nucleotides are TGTGCTAGCAGCTTACTAGCGGGGGGAAATGAGCAGTTCTTC. It codes for CASSLLAGGNEQFF.

This clone has only one observation. At one boundary the junction diverges from the germline segment, which might be a read error. The chain combines TRBV7-7 with TRBJ2-1, with TRBD2 matching 12 bases. Germline CDR1 and CDR2: SSHAT and FNYEAQ (reference sequence). This CDR3 has 15 amino acids. The CDR3 here is CASSPGLAGGNEQFF. The CDR3 nucleotides read TGTGCTAGCAGCCCGGGACTAGCGGGCGGGAATGAGCAGTTCTTC. The full variable domain, its missing parts supplied by reference TRBV7-7 and TRBJ2-1, is GAGVSQSPRYKVTKRGQDVTLRCDPISSHATLYWYQQALGQGPEFLTYFNYEAQPDKSGLPSDRFSAERPEGSISTLTIQRTEQRDSAMYRCASSPGLAGGNEQFFGPGTRLTVL.

This chain joins TRBV5-6 and TRBJ2-7; possibly TRBD1 for D (5 bases). CDR1 SGHDT and CDR2 YYEEEE come from the germline V gene. Deletions cut 0 bases from V and 5 bases from J, with 15 bases between. There are 15 residues in the CDR3. CDR3 sequence: CASSLGRTPVDEQYF. The DNA of the CDR3 is TGTGCCAGCAGCTTGGGCAGGACACCGGTGGACGAGCAGTACTTC.

The J gene is TRBJ2-1, the V gene TRBV6-5; D is unresolved. Germline loops: CDR1 MNHEY, CDR2 SVGAGI. This CDR3 spans 13 amino acids. V was clipped by 6 bases and J by 7 bases, with 13 bases between them. The CDR3 DNA reads TGTGCCAGCAGCCGTCCAGGTTGGAATGAGCAGTTCTTC. This encodes CASSRPGWNEQFF.

CDR3 coding DNA: TGTGCCAGCAGCTTAGTTTCGGGAGATACGCAGTATTTT. This gives the protein CASSLVSGDTQYF. The chain recombines TRBV7-6 with TRBJ2-3; D unresolved. There are 13 residues in the CDR3. Trimming left V 1 base short and J 5 bases short, with 7 bases between. Germline CDR1 is SGHVS and CDR2 is FNYEAQ.

This clone has a handful of counts. This chain joins TRBV11-2 and TRBJ2-2; 11 bases line up with TRBD1. The CDR3 covers 17 residues. Losses at the gene ends were 4 bases for V and 6 bases for J; bases not matched to a gene: 10. Looked up from germline, CDR1 is SGHAT and CDR2 is FQNNGV. CDR3 coding DNA: TGTGCCAGCAGCTGGTTTCCGGGACAGGGGGTCTCCGGGGAGCTGTTTTTT. It specifies CASSWFPGQGVSGELFF.

The chain links TRBV29-1 to TRBJ1-2, with a tentative D call TRBD1 (6 bases). The CDR3 runs 14 residues. The V end lost 8 bases, the J end lost 5 bases, and 21 bases lay between the germline ends. Germline V gives CDR1 SQVTM, CDR2 ANQGSEA. CDR3 residues: CSSPDMGGPYGYTF. The CDR3 nucleotides read TGCAGCAGCCCCGATATGGGGGGGCCATATGGCTACACCTTC.

This rearrangement joins TRBV27 to TRBJ1-4; D unresolved. The CDR3 contains 15 residues. V was pared by 4 bases and J by 6 bases, with 15 bases between. In germline, CDR1 is MNHEY, CDR2 SMNVEV (reference sequence). CDR3 protein: CASSSNPWSYEKLFF. Here the CDR3 DNA reads TGTGCCAGCAGTTCAAACCCGTGGAGCTATGAAAAACTGTTTTTT.

This chain joins TRBV11-2 and TRBJ2-7; a possible D gene is TRBD2 (5 bases). V was clipped by 4 bases and J by 7 bases, with 8 bases between them. Germline V gene data show CDR1 as SGHAT and CDR2 as FQNNGV. The CDR3 has 11 residues. The CDR3 nucleotides are TGTGCCAGCAGCTCCACGGGGGAGCAGTACTTC. Translation: CASSSTGEQYF.

This chain uses TRBV27 with TRBJ2-3; 13 nucleotides agree with TRBD2. CDR1 MNHEY and CDR2 SMNVEV come from the germline V gene (reference sequence). J gave up 6 bases and V 3 bases, and 12 bases lay outside the gene matches. This CDR3 spans 18 amino acids. This CDR3 is CASSFDIGLAGEPDTQYF. The CDR3 DNA reads TGTGCCAGCAGTTTCGATATCGGACTAGCGGGAGAACCTGATACGCAGTATTTT.

This clone is a singleton in its sample. The J gene is TRBJ2-1, the V gene TRBV27; D unresolved. The CDR3 is made up of 11 amino acids. V was clipped by 6 bases and J by 9 bases, with 9 bases between them. The V gene's germline CDR1 is MNHEY and CDR2 SMNVEV (reference sequence). CDR3 in DNA: TGTGCCAGCAGCCGAAGCCGTGAGCAGTTCTTC. It codes for CASSRSREQFF.

The rearrangement links TRBV6-5 to TRBJ1-2; 8 nucleotides line up with TRBD1. The CDR3 runs to 13 residues. Germline values: CDR1 MNHEY, CDR2 SVGAGI. The ends lost 5 bases at V and 4 bases at J; junction bases unmatched: 3. CDR3 nucleotide sequence: TGTGCCAGCAGTAGAGGACAGGGCTATGGCTACACCTTC. Protein: CASSRGQGYGYTF.

V gene TRBV5-1 combines with J gene TRBJ2-7, with 7 bases lining up with TRBD1. Trimming removed 0 bases from V and 2 bases from J; junction bases left unmatched: 5. Germline V CDR1 and CDR2: SGHRS, YFSETQ. This CDR3 has 15 amino acids. CDR3 sequence reads: CASSLVGQGAYEQYF. In DNA, the CDR3 is TGCGCCAGCAGCTTGGTCGGCCAGGGGGCCTACGAGCAGTACTTC.

The chain joins TRBV10-1 to TRBJ2-7, with 9 bases matching TRBD2. V dropped 0 bases and J dropped 4; count of bases not matched to a gene: 4. CDR3 length: 15 amino acids. The germline V gene has CDR1 WNHNN and CDR2 SYGVQD (reference sequence). This CDR3 reads CASSESGTSRYEQYF. In nucleotides, the CDR3 is TGCGCCAGCAGTGAGTCCGGGACTAGCCGGTACGAGCAGTACTTC.

This clone was picked up one time. The V call is TRBV28, the J call TRBJ2-5; 7 nucleotides align to TRBD2. This CDR3 comprises 16 residues. Germline CDR1 MDHEN, CDR2 SYDVKM. Germline trimming cut 1 base from V and 5 bases from J; bases unmatched to any gene: 10. The DNA for the CDR3 is TGTGCCAGCAGTTTATTTGGGACTACCAACCGGGAGACCCAGTACTTC. Translation: CASSLFGTTNRETQYF.

The chain employs TRBV6-6 and TRBJ2-7; 7 bases are a match to TRBD2. J was trimmed by 3 bases and V by 5 bases; bases with no gene match: 7. From germline, CDR1 is MNHNY and CDR2 SVGAGI (reference sequence). The CDR3 has 14 amino acids. The CDR3 DNA sequence: TGTGCCAGCAGTAGTTCTAGCGGCAGCTACGAGCAGTACTTC. Amino acid sequence: CASSSSSGSYEQYF.

This clone came up a few times. This chain connects TRBV27 to TRBJ1-5, with D perhaps TRBD1 (6 bases). This CDR3 is 13 amino acids long. Trimming shortened V by 4 bases and J by 5 bases, and 9 bases separated the two germline ends. Looked up from germline, CDR1 is MNHEY and CDR2 is SMNVEV (reference sequence). The CDR3 protein is CASSSDRYQPQHF. The DNA for the CDR3 is TGTGCCAGCAGTTCCGACAGGTATCAGCCCCAGCATTTT.

The V gene is TRBV4-1, the J gene TRBJ2-3; a weak D match, TRBD2 (6 bases). V was clipped by 1 base and J by 3 bases, with 14 bases between them. Germline assignment: CDR1 MGHRA and CDR2 YSYEKL. The CDR3 sequence is 16 residues long. Here the CDR3 reads CASSQGLGSRTDTQYF. The CDR3 DNA sequence: TGCGCCAGCAGCCAAGGACTCGGGAGCCGAACAGATACGCAGTATTTT.

Details on this clone: Its ends do not fully match the called genes, so a read error is possible. V and J are TRBV13 and TRBJ2-5, with D hard to call. Germline V gene sequence: CDR1 PRHDT, CDR2 FYEKMQ (reference sequence). The CDR3 contains 13 residues. The CDR3 nucleotides read TGTGCCGGCAGCTCCGGCGTGTGGGAGACCCAGTACTTC. This sequence encodes CAGSSGVWETQYF.

The chain couples TRBV5-1 to TRBJ1-6; D gene unclear. The ends were cut back, 7 bases at V and 7 bases at J, with 12 bases in the middle. The CDR3 runs 13 residues. CDR1 SGHRS and CDR2 YFSETQ come from the germline V gene. The chain's CDR3 is CASCRGSNSPLHF. The CDR3 DNA follows: TGCGCCAGCTGTCGAGGGTCCAATTCACCCCTCCACTTT.